The 32 T cell receptor beta chains in this list originate from one sample, sequenced in a study of shared clonotypes between healthy human individuals. Assay: immunoSEQ multiplex PCR; the TCRdb copy retains only in-frame clones and omits some. The top ten hold approximately 1% of the sample, which has about 2 million clones, about 95% seen once. CD8 cells classed as naive were CD45RO-negative and positively selected for CCR7, excluding terminally differentiated effector memory CD45RA+ cells. The sequencing input was naive CD8+ T cells sorted from blood. Receptor source: a man between 18 and 35 years old in good health.

V is TRBV19 and J is TRBJ2-2; D perhaps matches TRBD1 (6 bases). The CDR3 runs to 14 residues. The V end was cut by 10 bases, the J end by 4 bases, with 16 bases between. The germline gives CDR1 LNHDA, CDR2 SQIVND (reference sequence). The CDR3 coding sequence is TGTGCCACCATGTTGACAGGATTCACCGGGGAGCTGTTTTTT. Translated: CATMLTGFTGELFF.

V usage is TRBV7-9 and J usage is TRBJ2-3; TRBD1 might be the D (6 bases). CDR1 and CDR2 from the germline V gene are SEHNR and FQNEAQ (reference sequence). V gave up 5 bases and J gave up 4 bases, with 22 bases separating them. The CDR3 consists of 17 residues. In nucleotides, the CDR3 is TGTGCCAGCAGCGGGCGGAGACAGGTCGCGCTGGCAGATACGCAGTATTTT. This codes for CASSGRRQVALADTQYF. Full variable domain (missing parts from reference TRBV7-9 and TRBJ2-3): DTGVSQNPRHKITKRGQNVTFRCDPISEHNRLYWYRQTLGQGPEFLTYFQNEAQLEKSRLLSDRFSAERPKGSFSTLEIQRTEQGDSAMYLCASSGRRQVALADTQYFGPGTRLTVL.

The chain employs TRBV7-2 and TRBJ1-1; D is ambiguous. The CDR3 is 14 residues long. Germline lookup yields CDR1 SGHTA and CDR2 FQGNSA. Trimming stripped 8 bases from V and 4 bases from J, with 17 bases between. CDR3 DNA: TGTGCCAGCCAGGACGAGACGGGCCGCACTGAAGCTTTCTTT. Its translation: CASQDETGRTEAFF.

The genes are TRBV9 and TRBJ1-1, with 7 bases matching TRBD1. The V gene end was trimmed by 0 bases and the J gene end by 2 bases; junction bases not matched to a gene: 10. The V gene's germline CDR1 is SGDLS and CDR2 YYNGEE. CDR3 length: 17 residues. The CDR3 region has the DNA TGTGCCAGCAGCGTAGGAACAGGGGAAGGGCCTAACACTGAAGCTTTCTTT. Its translation is CASSVGTGEGPNTEAFF.

This clone was seen once. V and J are TRBV18 and TRBJ1-6; D may be TRBD1 (5 bases). Trimming pared 4 bases from V and 10 bases from J, leaving 23 bases between. Germline V gene lookup returns CDR1 KGHSH and CDR2 LQKENI. The CDR3 is 17 residues long. The CDR3: CASSRNGALRGSSPLHF. DNA of the CDR3: TGTGCCAGCTCACGAAACGGGGCTCTCCGGGGAAGCTCACCCCTCCACTTT.

The chain is built from TRBV29-1 and TRBJ2-7, with TRBD1 identical over 7 bases. Germline V CDR1 and CDR2: SQVTM, ANQGSEA. CDR3 length equals 13 residues. Germline trimming cut 6 bases from V and 2 bases from J; bases unmatched to any gene: 7. The chain's CDR3 is CSVRTGETYEQYF. The CDR3 DNA follows: TGCAGCGTACGGACAGGAGAAACCTACGAGCAGTACTTC.

The chain couples TRBV5-5 to TRBJ2-5; D may correspond to TRBD1 or TRBD2 (6 bases each). The germline V and J ends were trimmed by 4 bases and 2 bases, with 21 bases remaining between them. The CDR3 has 17 amino acids. Per the germline V gene, CDR1 is SGHKS and CDR2 is YYEKEE (reference sequence). CDR3 region: CASSGGGRGFLQETQYF. In DNA, the CDR3 is TGTGCCAGCAGCGGAGGGGGTCGGGGATTTCTTCAAGAGACCCAGTACTTC.

The chain combines TRBV30 with TRBJ2-5; 10 bases align to TRBD2. The germline CDR1 and CDR2 sequences are GTSNPN and SVGIG (reference sequence). With V trimmed by 0 bases and J by 4 bases, 5 bases remained unmatched. The CDR3 is 15 residues long. In nucleotides, the CDR3 is TGTGCCTGGAGTGTCGGGCTAGCGGGAGTAGAGACCCAGTACTTC. Its translation: CAWSVGLAGVETQYF.

This clone was observed a single time. The rearrangement joins TRBV4-3 to TRBJ1-1; no definite D call. The germline CDR1 and CDR2 sequences are LGHNA and YSLEER. The CDR3 has 11 amino acids. V shed 4 bases and J shed 4 bases, with 4 bases lying between them. CDR3 bases: TGCGCCAGCAGCCGCGGCACTGAAGCTTTCTTT. This translates into CASSRGTEAFF.

As to this clone: This sample also contains other DNA sequences that code for the same CDR3. The rearrangement joins TRBV29-1 to TRBJ1-2, with a tentative D call TRBD1 (5 bases). Germline CDR1 is SQVTM and CDR2 is ANQGSEA. The CDR3 is made up of 12 amino acids. Deletions cut 4 bases from V and 5 bases from J, with 11 bases between. CDR3 coding DNA: TGCAGCGTTGGTGGGGGGTTTTATGGCTACACCTTC. This codes for CSVGGGFYGYTF.

This chain joins TRBV30 and TRBJ2-7; TRBD1 is a possible D gene (7 bases). The CDR3 sequence is 15 residues long. CDR1 is GTSNPN, CDR2 SVGIG, per germline (reference sequence). The V and J ends lost 3 bases and 5 bases respectively, with 20 bases between them. The CDR3 DNA reads TGTGCCTGGAGCCGCGGGACAGACGTCGGTAACGAGCAGTACTTC. This translates into CAWSRGTDVGNEQYF.

The chain couples TRBV9 to TRBJ2-4, with 7 bases aligning to TRBD1. J gave up 6 bases and V 0 bases, and 6 bases lay outside the gene matches. The CDR3 loop spans 15 amino acids. The germline gives CDR1 SGDLS, CDR2 YYNGEE. This CDR3 reads CASSVGQGPANIQYF. The DNA for the CDR3 is TGTGCCAGCAGCGTAGGACAGGGTCCCGCAAACATTCAGTACTTC. Combining the CDR3 with reference TRBV9 and TRBJ2-4 gives the whole variable domain DSGVTQTPKHLITATGQRVTLRCSPRSGDLSVYWYQQSLDQGLQFLIQYYNGEERAKGNILERFSAQQFPDLHSELNLSSLELGDSALYFCASSVGQGPANIQYFGAGTRLSVL.

The chain combines TRBV9 with TRBJ2-5; D unresolved. The CDR3 sequence is 15 residues long. Trimming removed 4 bases from V and 2 bases from J, with 15 bases in between. CDR1 SGDLS and CDR2 YYNGEE come from the germline V gene. For the CDR3, the DNA is TGTGCCAGCAGCCCTGAACCTCAGAATCAAGAGACCCAGTACTTC. The encoded protein is CASSPEPQNQETQYF. Variable domain in full (rest from reference TRBV9 and TRBJ2-5): DSGVTQTPKHLITATGQRVTLRCSPRSGDLSVYWYQQSLDQGLQFLIQYYNGEERAKGNILERFSAQQFPDLHSELNLSSLELGDSALYFCASSPEPQNQETQYFGPGTRLLVL.

This sequence joins TRBV4-1 and TRBJ1-2; D is unresolved. The CDR3 loop spans 14 amino acids. V was clipped by 1 base and J by 1 base, with 7 bases between them. The germline CDR1 and CDR2 sequences are MGHRA and YSYEKL. CDR3: CASSQGQINYGYTF. The CDR3 bases are TGCGCCAGCAGCCAAGGCCAGATTAACTATGGCTACACCTTC.

The chain employs TRBV30 and TRBJ1-1; possibly TRBD1 for D (5 bases). V dropped 2 bases and J dropped 6 bases, with 13 bases sitting between them. Per the germline V gene, CDR1 is GTSNPN and CDR2 is SVGIG (reference sequence). The CDR3 covers 13 residues. The CDR3 DNA follows: TGTGCCTGGAGTTTTGGTGGGGGTTCTGAAGCTTTCTTT. Translated: CAWSFGGGSEAFF.

V is TRBV5-1 and J is TRBJ2-7; D call uncertain. There are 11 residues in the CDR3. Germline V gives CDR1 SGHRS, CDR2 YFSETQ. Trimming removed 7 bases from V and 7 bases from J, with 12 bases in between. The CDR3 protein is CASRQDLEQYF. CDR3 nucleotides: TGCGCCAGCCGCCAGGATTTGGAGCAGTACTTC.

V usage is TRBV10-3 and J usage is TRBJ2-1; 8 nucleotides line up with TRBD2. Per the germline V gene, CDR1 is ENHRY and CDR2 is SYGVKD. V gave up 0 bases and J gave up 0 bases; unmatched junction bases: 1. The CDR3 is made up of 16 amino acids. The CDR3, as DNA: TGTGCCATCAGTGAGTCTAGCGGGGCCTCCTACAATGAGCAGTTCTTC. Translation gives CAISESSGASYNEQFF.

This clone was found once. The gene calls are TRBV10-3 and TRBJ1-6; possible D gene TRBD1, 5 bases. The germline CDR1 and CDR2 sequences are ENHRY and SYGVKD. Trimming left V 3 bases short and J 15 bases short, with 24 bases between. The CDR3 runs to 16 residues. CDR3 DNA sequence: TGTGCCATCAGTGACCCGCCGGGGCAGGAAGGTGAGGGCCTCCACTTT. It encodes CAISDPPGQEGEGLHF.

The genes are TRBV19 and TRBJ2-7; 13 nucleotides line up with TRBD2. This CDR3 spans 16 amino acids. Unmatched junction bases numbered 10, after V lost 6 bases and J lost 5 bases. Germline assignment: CDR1 LNHDA and CDR2 SQIVND (reference sequence). The CDR3: CASSQQPGLAGDEQYF. The DNA of the CDR3 is TGTGCCAGTAGCCAACAGCCCGGACTAGCGGGAGACGAGCAGTACTTC.

V and J are TRBV7-9 and TRBJ2-3, with no clear D. V lost 3 bases, J lost 3 bases, and 13 bases lay in between. Germline CDR1 is SEHNR and CDR2 is FQNEAQ (reference sequence). The CDR3 loop spans 15 amino acids. The CDR3 DNA follows: TGTGCCAGCAGCTTGGGGTGGGATTTTACAGATACGCAGTATTTT. Translation gives CASSLGWDFTDTQYF.

As for this clone: Other DNA sequences in the same sample also yield this CDR3. The chain carries TRBV4-1 and TRBJ2-7; no clear D. CDR3 length: 12 amino acids. Germline CDR1 is MGHRA and CDR2 is YSYEKL. The germline V and J ends were trimmed by 0 bases and 4 bases, with 4 bases remaining between them. The CDR3, as DNA: TGCGCCAGCAGCCAAGACGGTTACGAGCAGTACTTC. Amino acids: CASSQDGYEQYF.

This clone was detected only once. The chain couples TRBV7-9 to TRBJ2-5, with TRBD1 matching over 7 bases. The V gene end was trimmed by 2 bases and the J gene end by 2 bases; junction bases not matched to a gene: 5. CDR3 size: 15 residues. From germline, CDR1 is SEHNR and CDR2 FQNEAQ (reference sequence). As DNA, the CDR3 is TGTGCCAGCAGCTTACGGGACAGCCGACAAGAGACCCAGTACTTC. This codes for CASSLRDSRQETQYF.

The chain joins TRBV7-6 to TRBJ2-1; D might be TRBD2 (5 bases). Germline V gives CDR1 SGHVS, CDR2 FNYEAQ. V was pared by 0 bases and J by 2 bases, with 8 bases between. The CDR3 contains 15 residues. The CDR3 bases are TGTGCCAGCAGCTTAGCGGGAGATACCTACAATGAGCAGTTCTTC. It encodes CASSLAGDTYNEQFF.

This clone was observed a single time. This chain links TRBV9 with TRBJ1-3; a possible D gene is TRBD1 (6 bases). The CDR3 loop spans 13 amino acids. Germline CDR1 and CDR2: SGDLS and YYNGEE. The germline V and J ends were trimmed by 5 bases and 1 base, with 7 bases remaining between them. The CDR3 nucleotides read TGTGCCAGCAGAGGGGGGTCTGGAAACACCATATATTTT. It specifies CASRGGSGNTIYF.

V gene TRBV27 combines with J gene TRBJ1-6; no clear D. Trimming shortened V by 3 bases and J by 0 bases, and 9 bases separated the two germline ends. The CDR3 totals 16 residues. Germline CDR1 reads MNHEY; CDR2 reads SMNVEV (reference sequence). CDR3 nucleotides: TGTGCCAGCAGTTTTGTGGGAGGCTCCTATAATTCACCCCTCCACTTT. This codes for CASSFVGGSYNSPLHF.

V and J are TRBV7-9 and TRBJ1-1, with D unresolved. With 0 bases removed from V and 7 bases from J, the gap between germline ends came to 6 bases. The CDR3 is 12 amino acids. Germline V CDR1 and CDR2: SEHNR, FQNEAQ (reference sequence). The CDR3 protein is CASSLALGEAFF. CDR3 coding DNA: TGTGCCAGCAGCTTAGCGTTGGGTGAAGCTTTCTTT.

The chain links TRBV11-2 to TRBJ2-1; D may be TRBD1 or TRBD2 (5 bases each). The CDR3 extends over 16 amino acids. Germline V gene sequence: CDR1 SGHAT, CDR2 FQNNGV. With 0 bases removed from V and 1 base from J, the gap between germline ends came to 10 bases. CDR3 region: CASSLDWGMSYNEQFF. CDR3 nucleotides: TGTGCCAGCAGCTTAGATTGGGGGATGTCCTACAATGAGCAGTTCTTC.

This chain connects TRBV27 to TRBJ2-7; 9 bases fit TRBD1. V gave up 4 bases and J gave up 5 bases; unmatched junction bases: 15. From germline, CDR1 is MNHEY and CDR2 SMNVEV (reference sequence). The CDR3 runs 17 residues. This CDR3 is CASSSHPGTGLSHEQYF. The DNA for the CDR3 is TGTGCCAGCAGTTCCCACCCCGGGACAGGGTTATCTCACGAGCAGTACTTC.

The rearrangement links TRBV19 to TRBJ2-3; TRBD2 matches 13 bases. Losses at the gene ends were 1 base for V and 4 bases for J; bases not matched to a gene: 5. The CDR3 sequence is 17 residues long. CDR1 is LNHDA and CDR2 is SQIVND in the germline V gene (reference sequence). This chain's CDR3 is CASSIVTSGGSADTQYF. In DNA form, the CDR3 reads TGTGCCAGTAGTATAGTGACTAGCGGGGGGAGCGCAGATACGCAGTATTTT.

This clone was detected once. The chain employs TRBV4-3 and TRBJ2-7; D remains ambiguous. V was shortened by 4 bases and J by 0 bases, with 13 bases between the two germline ends. The CDR3 contains 15 residues. CDR1 and CDR2 from the germline V gene are LGHNA and YSLEER. Here the CDR3 reads CASSPGVALSYEQYF. The CDR3 coding sequence is TGCGCCAGCAGCCCTGGAGTGGCCCTCTCCTACGAGCAGTACTTC.

This chain joins TRBV27 and TRBJ1-5, with D unresolved. V gave up 5 bases and J gave up 10 bases, with 24 bases separating them. CDR3 length: 16 residues. Germline CDR1 MNHEY, CDR2 SMNVEV (reference sequence). CDR3 DNA sequence: TGTGCCAGCAGTCCTTCTGCCGGGATCTCTCAGTTCCCCCAGCATTTT. Translation: CASSPSAGISQFPQHF.

The chain combines TRBV28 with TRBJ2-5; 7 positions agree with TRBD2. The germline V gene encodes CDR1 MDHEN and CDR2 SYDVKM. This CDR3 contains 16 residues. V trimming: 3 bases; J trimming: 5 bases; junction bases outside the gene matches: 12. The CDR3 bases are TGTGCCAGCAGTTTGGATCCCGCGGGGGAGAGGGAGACCCAGTACTTC. As protein: CASSLDPAGERETQYF.